The clone carrying this T cell receptor (beta chain) showed up just a few times. What it recognizes is unknown. The isolated RNA, all of it, was reverse transcribed, so expressed TCRB transcripts were what got sequenced. Some clones are missing from TCRdb's copy, which holds only in-frame ones; the method was immunoSEQ multiplex PCR. The table shows under 450,000 clones, with 11% to 15% occurring only once. This sample was included in a study of beta chain features in type 1 diabetes. Broader study findings: All four CD4+ subsets of Type 1 diabetes patients contained TCRB CDR3s that were moderately but significantly shorter.

This clonotype was obtained from a man aged 25 to 45 in good health. The sample taken for sequencing was naive CD4+ T cells from blood.

The CDR3 DNA sequence: TGTGCTAGTGGTTCGACAGGGGGGTACGAGCAGTACTTC. Its protein product is CASGSTGGYEQYF. V gene TRBV12-5 combines with J gene TRBJ2-7, with 9 nucleotides matching TRBD1. Germline trimming cut 4 bases from V and 4 bases from J; bases unmatched to any gene: 2. Germline assignment: CDR1 LGHNT and CDR2 FRNRAP. The CDR3 length is 13 residues.